Following are 3 T cell receptor beta chains from one sample sequenced in a study of post-analysis software for immune sequencing data. Study results and limitations: Comparison of patients with controls showed roughly five TRBV segments more frequent in patients, TRBV5-6, TRBV5-1 and TRBV20-1 among them.

No antigens are known for them. Unique molecular identifiers tagged the TCR beta cDNA libraries. One entry per CDR3 protein results from TCRdb running MiXCR on the PCR reads. Found here are approximately 150,000 distinct CDR3 sequences, roughly 31% of them singletons; the top ten hold 1.5%. The sequencing input was blood. Receptor source: a girl aged 10 to 17 with multiple sclerosis.

This clonotype was detected once. The CDR3 here is CASSLARGPHPLTYNEQFF. For the CDR3, the DNA is TGTGCCAGCAGTTTAGCGCGGGGTCCACATCCTCTTACATACAATGAGCAGTTCTTC. This chain uses TRBV12-3 or TRBV12-4 with TRBJ2-1; D perhaps matches TRBD2 (6 bases). The CDR3 totals 19 residues. V was trimmed by 0 bases and J by 4 bases, leaving 22 bases between them.

There are a few counts of this clonotype. The V and J genes are TRBV6-2 or TRBV6-3 and TRBJ1-2; no firm D call. The V gene's germline CDR1 is MNHEY and CDR2 SVGEGT. Trimming removed 2 bases from V and 3 bases from J, with 10 bases in between. This CDR3 is 14 amino acids long. The CDR3 reads CASSYEAGDYGYTF. The CDR3, as DNA: TGTGCCAGCAGTTACGAGGCCGGGGACTATGGCTACACCTTC.

The chain combines TRBV12-3 or TRBV12-4 with TRBJ1-1; a possible D gene is TRBD1 (6 bases). CDR3 length: 13 amino acids. Trimming removed 5 bases at V and 10 bases at J, with 17 bases between. The CDR3 DNA reads as TGTGCCAGCAGTCAGGGGCAGGTTTCTGTAGCTTTCTTT. Protein product: CASSQGQVSVAFF.